This TCR beta chain is drawn from a study of vaccination and CD4 T cells after COVID-19. Study-wide context: Overlapping spike peptides of SARS-CoV-2, HCoV-NL63, HCoV-OC43 and HCoV-229E stimulated the cells.

Trimming took off 0 bases at V and 0 bases at J, with 7 bases between the two ends. Germline V gene lookup returns CDR1 SGHDT and CDR2 YYEEEE. This CDR3 is built from 15 residues. Treatment given: roughly nine-day PBMC culture with coronavirus spike peptide pools or control peptides (ViraFEST assay). ViraFEST used peptide pools to expand antigen-specific T cells, then sequenced TCRs. Cultured CD4+ T cell DNA underwent sequencing with the Oncomine TCR Beta short-read assay. In TCRdb, the PCR reads were re-called with MiXCR into one record per CDR3 protein. The sample has 15,000 to 20,000 distinct CDR3 sequences, approximately 60% seen once. In regard to this clonotype: Its specificity is not known.

The sequence came from a human donor who had recovered from COVID-19. The rearrangement joins TRBV5-6 to TRBJ1-3; D not resolved. Sequencing was carried out using CD4+ T cells from blood, cultured in vitro. CDR3 sequence (DNA): TGTGCCAGCAGCTTGGTTCGAAGCTCTGGAAACACCATATATTTT. Translating it yields CASSLVRSSGNTIYF.